Listed below are T cell receptor beta chains from one sample, sequenced in a study of shared clonotypes between healthy human individuals. Using immunoSEQ multiplex PCR, the repertoire was profiled, and TCRdb retains in-frame clones only, with some absent. The sample has approximately 440,000 clones; roughly four fifths are singletons. Sequencing used PBMCs. Source of these receptors: a woman in her thirties or forties in good health. Some clones in this sample may be carry-over from other donors' samples. CDR3s include the opening cysteine and the closing phenylalanine or tryptophan. A D gene is named only where the DNA matches it firmly. Clone sizes are given selectively: once, few, many, or a class where the clone is expanded.

v_gene: TRBV30; abundance: once; j_gene: TRBJ2-3; d_gene: -; CDR3nt: TGTGCCTGGAGTAAGGTAGATACGCAGTATTTT; CDR3aa: CAWSKVDTQYF
v_gene: TRBV11-2; abundance: -; j_gene: TRBJ2-6; d_gene: -; CDR3nt: TGTGCCAGCAGCCCAGGGCAAAGCTCTGGGGCCAACGTCCTGACTTTC; CDR3aa: CASSPGQSSGANVLTF
v_gene: TRBV18; abundance: -; j_gene: TRBJ1-5; d_gene: -; CDR3nt: TGTGCCAGCTCAGGTGGGATTGGCAATCAGCCCCAGCATTTT; CDR3aa: CASSGGIGNQPQHF
v_gene: TRBV4-2; abundance: -; j_gene: TRBJ1-5; d_gene: -; CDR3nt: TGTGCCAGCAGCCAAGAAGGACAGTCGGATCAGCCCCAGCATTTT; CDR3aa: CASSQEGQSDQPQHF
v_gene: TRBV6-4; abundance: -; j_gene: TRBJ2-4; d_gene: -; CDR3nt: TGTGCCAGCAGTGACTCGGTTACTATACTAGCCAAAAACATTCAGTACTTC; CDR3aa: CASSDSVTILAKNIQYF
v_gene: TRBV28; abundance: few; j_gene: TRBJ1-2; d_gene: -; CDR3nt: TGTGCCAGCTCTGCAGGAGGTACTAACTATGGCTACACCTTC; CDR3aa: CASSAGGTNYGYTF
v_gene: TRBV11-3; abundance: once; j_gene: TRBJ1-1; d_gene: TRBD1; CDR3nt: TGTGCCAGCAGGCTAAAGGTGCGACAGGGGACGAACACTGAAGCTTTCTTT; CDR3aa: CASRLKVRQGTNTEAFF
v_gene: TRBV7-9; abundance: -; j_gene: TRBJ1-5; d_gene: -; CDR3nt: TGTGCCAGCAGCTTAGACGCCCTTAGCAATCAGCCCCAGCATTTT; CDR3aa: CASSLDALSNQPQHF
v_gene: TRBV6-1; abundance: -; j_gene: TRBJ1-3; d_gene: -; CDR3nt: TGTGCCAGCAGTAGCTACACAGGCTCTGGAAACACCATATATTTT; CDR3aa: CASSSYTGSGNTIYF
v_gene: TRBV6-1; abundance: -; j_gene: TRBJ1-1; d_gene: -; CDR3nt: TGTGCCAGCAGTGGAGACAACACTGAAGCTTTCTTT; CDR3aa: CASSGDNTEAFF
v_gene: TRBV7-8; abundance: -; j_gene: TRBJ2-5; d_gene: TRBD1; CDR3nt: TGTGCCAGCAGCTTACCTGCCCGGCCCGTGGGACAGATCCAGAAAGAGACCCAGTACTTC; CDR3aa: CASSLPARPVGQIQKETQYF
v_gene: TRBV28; abundance: -; j_gene: TRBJ2-5; d_gene: -; CDR3nt: TGTGCCAGCAGTTTGTCGGTGTACCAAGAGACCCAGTACTTC; CDR3aa: CASSLSVYQETQYF
v_gene: TRBV14; abundance: once; j_gene: TRBJ2-1; d_gene: TRBD2; CDR3nt: TGTGCCAGCAGCCGGGGACTAGCGGGATACAATGAGCAGTTCTTC; CDR3aa: CASSRGLAGYNEQFF
v_gene: TRBV28; abundance: once; j_gene: TRBJ2-2; d_gene: -; CDR3nt: TGTGCCAGCATCGAGGGGGAGAACACCGGGGAGCTGTTTTTT; CDR3aa: CASIEGENTGELFF
v_gene: TRBV12-5; abundance: -; j_gene: TRBJ1-2; d_gene: -; CDR3nt: TGTGCTAGTGGTTTAGGCTCCGGCTATGGCTACACCTTC; CDR3aa: CASGLGSGYGYTF
v_gene: TRBV29-1; abundance: -; j_gene: TRBJ2-3; d_gene: TRBD2; CDR3nt: TGCAGCGCCATAGCGGGAGAAACAGATACGCAGTATTTT; CDR3aa: CSAIAGETDTQYF
v_gene: TRBV29-1; abundance: -; j_gene: TRBJ2-1; d_gene: -; CDR3nt: TGCAGCGTTGTCCAGGTCCACAATGAGCAGTTCTTC; CDR3aa: CSVVQVHNEQFF
v_gene: TRBV7-2; abundance: -; j_gene: TRBJ2-7; d_gene: -; CDR3nt: TGTGCCAGCAGCTTAAACTACTACGAGCAGTACTTC; CDR3aa: CASSLNYYEQYF
v_gene: TRBV2; abundance: -; j_gene: TRBJ2-1; d_gene: TRBD2; CDR3nt: TGTGCCAGCAGTGACCCAGCGGGGAGCTCCTACAATGAGCAGTTCTTC; CDR3aa: CASSDPAGSSYNEQFF
v_gene: TRBV6-5; abundance: -; j_gene: TRBJ2-7; d_gene: -; CDR3nt: TGTGCCAGCGTAGGGCACAACCTCTACGAGCAGTACTTC; CDR3aa: CASVGHNLYEQYF
v_gene: TRBV18; abundance: -; j_gene: TRBJ2-2; d_gene: -; CDR3nt: TGTGCCAGCTCACCCCGCGTTCAGCCGTCCGGGGAGCTGTTTTTT; CDR3aa: CASSPRVQPSGELFF
v_gene: TRBV28; abundance: -; j_gene: TRBJ2-7; d_gene: -; CDR3nt: TGTGCCAGCAGTTTAGGCAGGCTCCACGACGGGCAGTACTTC; CDR3aa: CASSLGRLHDGQYF
v_gene: TRBV30; abundance: -; j_gene: TRBJ2-1; d_gene: TRBD2; CDR3nt: TGTGCCTGGAGAATTAGCGGGAGTCTCAATGAGCAGTTCTTC; CDR3aa: CAWRISGSLNEQFF
v_gene: TRBV27; abundance: -; j_gene: TRBJ1-1; d_gene: -; CDR3nt: TGTGCCAGCAGTCTCAACAGAGTGAACACTGAAGCTTTCTTT; CDR3aa: CASSLNRVNTEAFF
v_gene: TRBV4-2; abundance: -; j_gene: TRBJ2-7; d_gene: -; CDR3nt: TGTGCCAGCAGCCAAGAATCAACTAGCCAATACGAGCAGTACTTC; CDR3aa: CASSQESTSQYEQYF
v_gene: TRBV7-2; abundance: few; j_gene: TRBJ1-2; d_gene: -; CDR3nt: TGTGCCAGCAGCTTACCCCGGCGGGGGGGCTATGGCTACACCTTC; CDR3aa: CASSLPRRGGYGYTF
v_gene: TRBV2; abundance: -; j_gene: TRBJ1-5; d_gene: -; CDR3nt: TGTGCCAGCAGCGGACAAAATAGCAATCAGCCCCAGCATTTT; CDR3aa: CASSGQNSNQPQHF
v_gene: TRBV5-1; abundance: -; j_gene: TRBJ1-1; d_gene: -; CDR3nt: TGCGCCAGCAGCCCTGGGGAGGGCGGCACTGAAGCTTTCTTT; CDR3aa: CASSPGEGGTEAFF
v_gene: TRBV7-2; abundance: -; j_gene: TRBJ2-7; d_gene: -; CDR3nt: TGTGCCAGCAGCCGAGGCGGGCGCGGGCCCTACGAGCAGTACTTC; CDR3aa: CASSRGGRGPYEQYF
v_gene: TRBV19; abundance: -; j_gene: TRBJ2-7; d_gene: -; CDR3nt: TGTGCCAGTAGTATTCACAGGGACCGCGACGAGCAGTACTTC; CDR3aa: CASSIHRDRDEQYF
v_gene: TRBV6-5; abundance: -; j_gene: TRBJ1-1; d_gene: -; CDR3nt: TGTGCCAGCAGGGGTCTCCCGAACACTGAAGCTTTCTTT; CDR3aa: CASRGLPNTEAFF
v_gene: TRBV7-9; abundance: -; j_gene: TRBJ2-1; d_gene: -; CDR3nt: TGTGCCAGCAGCTTAGTTACTACCAATGAGCAGTTCTTC; CDR3aa: CASSLVTTNEQFF
v_gene: TRBV30; abundance: -; j_gene: TRBJ1-3; d_gene: -; CDR3nt: TGTGCCTGGAGTGTATCCGGAAACACCATATATTTT; CDR3aa: CAWSVSGNTIYF
v_gene: TRBV7-8; abundance: -; j_gene: TRBJ1-5; d_gene: -; CDR3nt: TGTGCCAGCAGCTCGGCCCAGGGGCCGTATCAGCCCCAGCATTTT; CDR3aa: CASSSAQGPYQPQHF